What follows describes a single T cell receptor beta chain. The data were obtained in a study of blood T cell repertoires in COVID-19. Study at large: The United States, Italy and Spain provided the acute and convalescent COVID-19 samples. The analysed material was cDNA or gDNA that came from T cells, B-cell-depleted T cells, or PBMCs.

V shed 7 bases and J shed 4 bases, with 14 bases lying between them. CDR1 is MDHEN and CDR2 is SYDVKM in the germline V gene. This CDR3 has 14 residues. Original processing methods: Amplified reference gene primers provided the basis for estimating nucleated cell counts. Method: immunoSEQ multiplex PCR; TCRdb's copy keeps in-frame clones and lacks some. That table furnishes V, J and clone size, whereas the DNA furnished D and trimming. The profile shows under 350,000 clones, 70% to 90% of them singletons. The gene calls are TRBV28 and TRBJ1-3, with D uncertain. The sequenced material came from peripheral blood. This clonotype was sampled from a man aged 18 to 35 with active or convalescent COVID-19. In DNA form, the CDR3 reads TGTGCCAGCATTACCACGGGTCGAGGAAACACCATATATTTT. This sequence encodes CASITTGRGNTIYF.